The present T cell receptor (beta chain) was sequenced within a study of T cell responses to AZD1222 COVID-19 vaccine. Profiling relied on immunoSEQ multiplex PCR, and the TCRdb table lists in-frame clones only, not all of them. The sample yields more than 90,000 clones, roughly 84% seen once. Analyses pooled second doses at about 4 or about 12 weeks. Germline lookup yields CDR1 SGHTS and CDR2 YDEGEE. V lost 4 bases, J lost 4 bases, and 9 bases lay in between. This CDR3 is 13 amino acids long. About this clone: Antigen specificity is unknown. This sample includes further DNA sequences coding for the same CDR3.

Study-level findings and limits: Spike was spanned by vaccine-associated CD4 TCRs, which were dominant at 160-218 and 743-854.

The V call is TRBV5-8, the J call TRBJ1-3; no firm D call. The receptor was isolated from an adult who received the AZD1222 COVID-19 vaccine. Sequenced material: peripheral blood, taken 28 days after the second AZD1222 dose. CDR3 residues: CASSLRRGNTIYF. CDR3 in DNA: TGTGCCAGCAGCCTTCGACGAGGAAACACCATATATTTT.